These 17 T cell receptor beta chains originate from one sample sequenced in a study of blood T cells in healthy people across ages. The use of a sample-barcoded 5' primer and a J-beta primer mix characterized a second PCR of about 7 to 12 cycles. TCRdb independently ran MiXCR on the 5' RACE reads; one entry per CDR3 protein. The sample has hundreds of thousands of distinct CDR3 sequences; roughly three fifths are singletons. The sequencing sample was made of blood. Every receptor here comes from a man in his forties in good health.

The genes are TRBV13 and TRBJ2-7, with D possibly being TRBD2 (6 bases). V was cut by 5 bases and J by 3 bases, with 14 bases left in between. The germline V gene has CDR1 PRHDT and CDR2 FYEKMQ (reference sequence). This CDR3 comprises 14 residues. This chain's CDR3 is CASSLGTLHYEQYF. The CDR3 coding sequence is TGTGCCAGCAGCCTCGGGACTCTCCACTACGAGCAGTACTTC.

This clonotype was observed a handful of times. V and J are TRBV12-3 or TRBV12-4 and TRBJ1-2; D uncertain. Trimming left V 2 bases short and J 3 bases short, with 10 bases between. The CDR3 runs 14 residues. Here the CDR3 DNA reads TGTGCCAGCAGTTTACGGGCAGACTACTATGGCTACACCTTC. It is translated as CASSLRADYYGYTF.

The V and J genes are TRBV11-2 and TRBJ2-1; TRBD2 matches at 9 bases. The CDR3 has 14 residues. Germline CDR1 SGHAT, CDR2 FQNNGV. V shed 5 bases, J shed 4 bases, and the junction held 3 bases outside the gene matches. The CDR3 loop reads CASSVTSGYNEQFF. DNA of the CDR3: TGTGCCAGCAGCGTAACTAGCGGGTACAATGAGCAGTTCTTC.

The chain couples TRBV7-2 to TRBJ2-7; TRBD2 agrees at 7 bases. The CDR3 is made up of 15 amino acids. V lost 4 bases to trimming and J lost 2 bases; unmatched junction nucleotides: 8. The germline CDR1 and CDR2 sequences are SGHTA and FQGNSA. The chain's CDR3 is CASSSFRGSTYEQYF. In nucleotides, the CDR3 is TGTGCCAGCAGCTCCTTCCGCGGGAGTACCTACGAGCAGTACTTC.

The genes are TRBV7-2 and TRBJ2-5; perhaps TRBD1 as D (5 bases). V lost 5 bases, J lost 2 bases, and 15 bases lay in between. The CDR3 length is 15 residues. Germline CDR1 and CDR2: SGHTA and FQGNSA. CDR3 region: CASSPRSRVQETQYF. CDR3 in DNA: TGTGCCAGCAGCCCCCGGAGCAGGGTGCAAGAGACCCAGTACTTC.

V gene TRBV5-1 combines with J gene TRBJ2-1, with 8 nucleotides matching TRBD1. The CDR3 is 14 amino acids. Germline V gene sequence: CDR1 SGHRS, CDR2 YFSETQ. The J segment lost 3 bases and the V segment lost 2 bases, leaving 1 base of the junction unmatched. CDR3 coding DNA: TGCGCCAGCAGCTTTACAGGGGGCTACAATGAGCAGTTCTTC. This sequence encodes CASSFTGGYNEQFF.

The chain uses TRBV6-5 and TRBJ1-6, with D tentatively TRBD1 (5 bases). Germline-derived CDR1 and CDR2 are MNHEY and SVGAGI. CDR3 size: 14 residues. V lost 8 bases, J lost 5 bases, and 13 bases lay in between. CDR3 coding DNA: TGTGCCAGCCGTTGGGGCCGAGATAATTCACCCCTCCACTTT. Its protein is CASRWGRDNSPLHF.

V gene TRBV5-1 combines with J gene TRBJ2-2; D unresolved. Germline V gene sequence: CDR1 SGHRS, CDR2 YFSETQ. This CDR3 contains 14 residues. With 7 bases removed from V and 1 base from J, the gap between germline ends came to 11 bases. The CDR3, as DNA: TGCGCCAGCGCAACAGAGATGAACACCGGGGAGCTGTTTTTT. Translation gives CASATEMNTGELFF.

In this sample, this clonotype turned up a few times. The chain carries TRBV4-2 and TRBJ2-5; 13 bases match TRBD2. Germline lookup yields CDR1 LGHNA and CDR2 YNFKEQ. The CDR3 runs to 19 residues. The ends lost 1 base at V and 2 bases at J; junction bases unmatched: 10. The chain's CDR3 is CASSQGTSGSWGTQETQYF. In nucleotides, the CDR3 is TGTGCCAGCAGCCAAGGGACTAGCGGGAGTTGGGGGACACAAGAGACCCAGTACTTC.

CDR3 in amino acids: CASSLMGLDYNEQFF. The CDR3, as DNA: TGCGCCAGCAGCTTGATGGGACTAGACTACAATGAGCAGTTCTTC. The chain carries TRBV5-1 and TRBJ2-1; 8 nucleotides align to TRBD2. The CDR3 consists of 15 residues. Germline trimming cut 1 base from V and 3 bases from J; bases unmatched to any gene: 3. Germline loops: CDR1 SGHRS, CDR2 YFSETQ.

The CDR3 bases are TGTGCCAGCAGTTATGCCCCCAGTAGTGAACTCTACGAGCAGTACTTC. Translation gives CASSYAPSSELYEQYF. This chain links TRBV6-6 with TRBJ2-7; no firm D call. The germline V and J ends were trimmed by 3 bases and 3 bases, with 18 bases remaining between them. The CDR3 contains 16 residues. CDR1 MNHNY and CDR2 SVGAGI come from the germline V gene (reference sequence).

V is TRBV6-5 and J is TRBJ1-6, with D perhaps matching TRBD1 (5 bases). CDR3 length: 14 amino acids. Germline loops: CDR1 MNHEY, CDR2 SVGAGI. V lost 3 bases, J lost 7 bases, and 10 bases lay in between. The CDR3 DNA follows: TGTGCCAGCAGTTATATGACAGCCAATTCACCCCTCCACTTT. This encodes CASSYMTANSPLHF.

This clonotype has only one observation. The chain carries TRBV12-3 or TRBV12-4 and TRBJ1-6; possible D gene TRBD1, 5 bases. CDR3 size: 15 residues. The V and J ends lost 7 bases and 7 bases respectively, with 17 bases between them. The CDR3 here is CASTPGTEKNSPLHF. The CDR3 DNA follows: TGTGCCAGCACCCCCGGGACGGAAAAGAATTCACCCCTCCACTTT.

The chain couples TRBV28 to TRBJ1-5; D ambiguous. The germline gives CDR1 MDHEN, CDR2 SYDVKM. Deletions cut 3 bases from V and 2 bases from J, with 8 bases between. CDR3 size: 14 residues. Here the CDR3 DNA reads TGTGCCAGCAGTTTGATTCAGGGCAATCAGCCCCAGCATTTT. It encodes CASSLIQGNQPQHF. Together with reference TRBV28 and TRBJ1-5, the CDR3 gives the full variable domain: DVKVTQSSRYLVKRTGEKVFLECVQDMDHENMFWYRQDPGLGLRLIYFSYDVKMKEKGDIPEGYSVSREKKERFSLILESASTNQTSMYLCASSLIQGNQPQHFGDGTRLSIL.

The chain uses TRBV5-1 and TRBJ2-3; D is unresolved. CDR1 and CDR2 (germline): SGHRS, YFSETQ. The CDR3 length is 12 residues. V was pared by 1 base and J by 5 bases, with 5 bases between. The CDR3, as DNA: TGCGCCAGCAGCTTGATTGGAGATACGCAGTATTTT. It specifies CASSLIGDTQYF. The entire variable domain, with the rest obtained from reference TRBV5-1 and TRBJ2-3, is as follows: KAGVTQTPRYLIKTRGQQVTLSCSPISGHRSVSWYQQTPGQGLQFLFEYFSETQRNKGNFPGRFSGRQFSNSRSEMNVSTLELGDSALYLCASSLIGDTQYFGPGTRLTVL.

This clonotype was picked up a small number of times. This rearrangement joins TRBV5-1 to TRBJ2-1; TRBD2 matches 10 bases. The V gene's germline CDR1 is SGHRS and CDR2 YFSETQ. The V and J ends lost 2 bases and 5 bases, in that order; junction bases with no gene match: 4. The CDR3 consists of 15 residues. The CDR3 spells CASSLLAGKNNEQFF. DNA for the CDR3: TGCGCCAGCAGCTTACTAGCGGGGAAAAACAATGAGCAGTTCTTC.

This chain joins TRBV7-2 and TRBJ2-1; 9 nucleotides match TRBD2. Trimming removed 5 bases from V and 6 bases from J; junction bases left unmatched: 8. Germline-derived CDR1 and CDR2 are SGHTA and FQGNSA. This CDR3 is built from 15 residues. This chain's CDR3 is CASSPIGTSSNEQFF. In DNA form, the CDR3 reads TGTGCCAGCAGCCCAATAGGGACTAGCTCCAATGAGCAGTTCTTC.